The T cell receptor beta chain described here comes from a study of metastatic and nonmetastatic thyroid tumors. Study summary: Repertoire comparisons spanned blood and tumor or nodule tissue from malignant and benign thyroid patients. Study-wide results and caveats: Malignant thyroid tumors reportedly had TCR beta diversity that was significantly higher than in benign nodules, in blood and tumor.

Authors' data handling: Built for papillary thyroid cancer, a distant-metastasis classifier drew on CDR3 differences across clinicopathological groups. TCRdb reassembled clones from the PCR reads with MiXCR. Clone size and V and J calls follow TCRdb, not the original study. The repertoire has about 23,000 clones, around a fifth of them found once; the top ten carry approximately 4.3%. This CDR3 has 14 amino acids. Trimming removed 4 bases from V and 2 bases from J, with 10 bases in between. Germline V CDR1 and CDR2: SGHNT, YYREEE (reference sequence). No patient received treatment before thyroid surgery. This clone was seen a handful of times. As yet, its antigen is unknown.

The sample taken for sequencing was blood. The chain employs TRBV5-4 and TRBJ1-3; D not resolved. The origin of this receptor is a male donor with papillary thyroid cancer or a benign thyroid nodule (not recorded which). Some clones in this sample may be carry-over from other donors' samples. For the CDR3, the DNA is TGTGCCAGCAGCGCAACAGATACTGGAAACACCATATATTTT. It translates to CASSATDTGNTIYF.